The rows below give T cell receptor beta chains drawn from one sample of a study of OX40 agonist ivuxolimab in advanced cancers. Sequenced by immunoSEQ multiplex PCR; TCRdb stores in-frame clones only, minus some. The sample consists of approximately 70,000 clones, roughly 83% of them appearing once. The sample in question was CD4+ or CD8+ T cells sorted from blood, obtained in a trial of the OX40 agonist ivuxolimab. The receptors were gathered from an adult with an advanced solid tumor such as melanoma, head and neck, liver or kidney cancer. Each CDR3 is given with its conserved first and last residue. D genes are given only for firm matches. Clone size, where shown, is once, few, many, or a class for clones that have expanded.

v_gene	d_gene	j_gene	abundance	CDR3nt	CDR3aa
TRBV19	TRBD2	TRBJ2-3	-	TGTGCCAGTAGTATAGAAACTAGCGGGAGACGGCAGTATTTT	CASSIETSGRRQYF
TRBV4-1	TRBD1	TRBJ1-5	-	TGCGCCAGCAGCCACAGACAGGGGGCGAGCAATCAGCCCCAGCATTTT	CASSHRQGASNQPQHF
TRBV11-3	-	TRBJ2-1	-	TGTGCCAGCACCCTACGGTTCTTC	CASTLRFF
TRBV19	-	TRBJ2-2	-	TGTGCCAGTAGTCCGCTAAGTAGCGGTCTTAGTACCGGGGAGCTGTTTTTT	CASSPLSSGLSTGELFF
TRBV29-1	-	TRBJ2-3	-	TGCAGCGTTGAAGGAGGGGCAGGGATAGCAGATACGCAGTATTTT	CSVEGGAGIADTQYF
TRBV11-2	-	TRBJ1-6	-	TGTGCCAGCAGCTTAGGACAGCATAATTCACCCCTCCACTTT	CASSLGQHNSPLHF
TRBV27	-	TRBJ1-1	-	TGTGCCAGCTTTAACCGGGGAGGAACTGAAGCTTTCTTT	CASFNRGGTEAFF
TRBV5-6	TRBD1	TRBJ1-5	-	TGTGCCAGCAGCAATAAGGACAGGCTCAATCAGCCCCAGCATTTT	CASSNKDRLNQPQHF
TRBV6-1	TRBD2	TRBJ2-1	-	TGTGCCAGCAGTGCCCGGACTAGCGGGAGCTCCTACAATGAGCAGTTCTTC	CASSARTSGSSYNEQFF
TRBV4-2	-	TRBJ2-7	-	TGTGCCAGCAGCCAAGGGGGCGGGACGCTCTACGAGCAGTACTTC	CASSQGGGTLYEQYF
TRBV27	-	TRBJ1-5	-	TGTGCCAGCAGTCCGACCCGGACGGGCCTGGAGCCCCAGCATTTT	CASSPTRTGLEPQHF
TRBV2	TRBD2	TRBJ2-2	-	TGTGCCAGCAACCGGGGGGGAGTAAACACCGGGGAGCTGTTTTTT	CASNRGGVNTGELFF
TRBV29-1	-	TRBJ1-2	few	TGCAGCGCGCAGGGCTCTAACTATGGCTACACCTTC	CSAQGSNYGYTF
TRBV7-2	-	TRBJ1-2	-	TGTGCCAGCAGCTTAGATGCAGGGTACTATGGCTACACCTTC	CASSLDAGYYGYTF
TRBV6-1	-	TRBJ1-1	once	TGTGCCAGCAGTGAATTTCAGGGGAACACTGAAGCTTTCTTT	CASSEFQGNTEAFF
TRBV19	-	TRBJ1-5	-	TGTGCCAGTAGACCTCGGCCCTGGGGGAATCAGCCCCAGCATTTT	CASRPRPWGNQPQHF
TRBV7-3	-	TRBJ2-7	-	TGTGCCAGCAGCTTAGGTGGGACGATTAGTGAGCAGTACTTC	CASSLGGTISEQYF